This TCR beta chain was profiled in a study of memory CD8 T cells in hepatitis C reinfection (dated by TCRdb to 2016 to 2017). In terms of the full investigation: Of the five donors, three spontaneously resolved two consecutive HCV infections, and two cleared a primary infection but developed chronic infection after reinfection. A case counted as HCV reinfection when an HCV RNA test came back positive after two negative tests taken at least 60 days apart. Samples at the peak of reinfection were taken 3 to 8 weeks after reinfection was detected. In about 5 donors, the study followed the TCR beta repertoire of virus-specific CD8 T cells over time through an HCV reinfection episode. Between 2009 and 2012, about five reinfection cases that had stored pre-reinfection samples were identified. In the reinfection study, participants with a resolved prior HCV infection were followed up every 3 months. The peak reinfection time point was selected on the basis of previously published longitudinal tetramer+ CD8 T cell frequency data. What the study reported, not specific to this receptor: Because only a few donors were included, definitive conclusions about public clonotypes linked to secondary clearance could not be reached by the study.

Receptor libraries were prepared by the immunoSEQ multiplex PCR assay. Genomic DNA was extracted from the sorted cells, and the TCR beta V, D and J regions were sequenced using the automated high-throughput method of Adaptive Biotechnologies. A two-step, bias-controlled multiplex PCR was used to amplify the CDR3 regions. Amplified TCR beta libraries were sequenced on an Illumina instrument. In the original analysis: Demultiplexed reads were processed to reduce amplification and sequencing bias, and the IMGT database was used to assign CDR3 sequences to gene families. Repertoire data were analyzed with ImmunoSEQ software version 2.0. Clonotype lists were filtered to remove out-of-frame sequences as well as sequences containing stop codons in the CDR3. Clonotypes below 0.01% frequency were excluded because they corresponded to less than one cell. Richness was calculated by dividing observed richness by the number of input cells, and evenness was calculated by dividing Shannon entropy by the log of observed richness. Simpson diversity and Morisita-Horn overlap indices were used to quantify repertoire diversity and similarity between time points. Each clonotype was placed into one of four groups: dominant (>1%), sub-dominant (0.5-0.99%), low abundance (0.1-0.49%) or lowest abundance (<0.1%). A germline index was derived by subtracting total nucleotide additions from total CDR3 length and dividing the result by total CDR3 length. As stored in TCRdb, this immuneACCESS dataset retains in-frame rearrangements with V and J assigned. A fraction of the clones does not appear; measured against another copy, unresolved V genes explain less than half of the discrepancy, and the remainder lacks a known reason. V and J calls plus clone size are reproduced from that table; the DNA served to infer D and trimming. The sample table lists 44,000 or so clones, 85% to 90% of them with a count of one. The ten top clones hold 1% to 1.5% of the sample.

For this clone: Its recognized antigen is unknown. No base quality information exists; no much larger clone differs at one position.

For this chain, trimming is 2 bases at the V end and 14 bases at the J end, and the number of junction bases without a gene match is 7. Including the terminal cysteine and phenylalanine, the CDR3 comprises 14 residues. Only the CDR3 DNA is retained, 42 bases long and in frame from the first base. CDR1 and CDR2 (MDHEN, SYDVKM) derive from the germline V gene. Interpreted using the paper, the time point label stands for: peak reinfection, 3 to 8 weeks after reinfection detection. Sorted cells were sequenced directly ex vivo, with no in vitro expansion before TCR sequencing. Donors were people who inject drugs enrolled in the Montreal Acute Hepatitis C Cohort Study (HEPCO) in Canada. As controls, total naive CD8 T cells were sorted as viable CD3+ CD8+ CD45RO- cells from two donors at all three reinfection time points. Before sorting, cryopreserved peripheral blood mononuclear cells were thawed, and CD8 T cells were purified from the thawed cells. CD8 T cells were enriched by negative selection with the MACS CD8+ T cell Isolation Kit. A BD FACSAria II sorter with FACSDiva software was used for cell sorting, and FlowJo was used for data analysis.

Sample: naive CD8+ T cells sorted from blood. Per the publication, the cell subset or site label means: total naive CD8+CD45RO- T cells. The chain is made from TRBV28 and TRBJ2-3; 13 junctional bases match TRBD2. This receptor was obtained from a man younger than 30 with hepatitis C virus infection. The CDR3 region reads CASSLMTSGRPWYF. The DNA reads TGTGCCAGCAGTTTAATGACTAGCGGGAGGCCCTGGTATTTT.